The present entry profiles one T cell receptor (beta chain) with its context. Method: immunoSEQ multiplex PCR; TCRdb's copy keeps in-frame clones and lacks some. The sample records 190,000 or so clones, about 81% being singletons. The CDR3 loop spans 15 amino acids. Germline values: CDR1 MNHEY, CDR2 SVGAGI. The ends were cut back, 0 bases at V and 5 bases at J, with 13 bases in the middle. These data come from a study of blood T cell repertoires in COVID-19. The chain joins TRBV6-5 to TRBJ1-2; the D is unclear. The sequence was collected from a man in his forties or fifties who had recovered from COVID-19. Sequenced input: PBMCs or T cells enriched from blood (not recorded which). The CDR3 DNA reads as TGTGCCAGCAGTTACTCGAATTGGGCGGGGTATGGCTACACCTTC. Protein sequence: CASSYSNWAGYGYTF.